These 14 T cell receptor beta chains were all obtained from the same sample, sequenced in a study of vaccination effects on CD4 cells after COVID-19. These receptors have no known antigen. Clones were read by immunoSEQ multiplex PCR, and TCRdb kept only the in-frame ones, dropping some. The sample lists about 63,000 clones, 70% to 85% occurring once. Ahead of sequencing, the ViraFEST assay grew antigen-specific CD4+ T cells using viral peptide pools. Cells that had been cultured for less than 13 days were the source of isolated CD4+ T cells. Testing of the vaccine recipients showed negative nucleocapsid antibodies and no prior SARS-CoV-2 infection. The sample in question was CD4+ T cells from PBMCs cultured with HCoV-OC43 spike peptides, obtained before COVID-19 vaccination. Subset reported: HCoV-OC43 spike overlapping peptide pool stimulation. All receptors derive from a human donor who received a COVID-19 vaccine.

The chain recombines TRBV29-1 with TRBJ1-1; no definite D call. Trimming took off 1 base at V and 6 bases at J, with 18 bases between the two ends. Germline-derived CDR1 and CDR2 are SQVTM and ANQGSEA. This CDR3 is built from 15 residues. The CDR3 region has the DNA TGCAGCGTTGAAGCGGGTCCAAGGAGGTCCTCTGAAGCTTTCTTT. It encodes CSVEAGPRRSSEAFF.

This clone came up a few times. The J gene is TRBJ2-2, the V gene TRBV6-2 or TRBV6-3; D call uncertain. CDR1 is MNHEY and CDR2 is SVGEGT in the germline V gene. Trimming pared 2 bases from V and 4 bases from J, leaving 5 bases between. This CDR3 is 13 amino acids long. CDR3 bases: TGTGCCAGCAGTTACGTGGGCACCGGGGAGCTGTTTTTT. The encoded protein is CASSYVGTGELFF.

This chain uses TRBV7-2 with TRBJ2-2; D possibly uses TRBD1 or TRBD2 (5 bases each). Germline CDR1 SGHTA, CDR2 FQGNSA. This CDR3 is 17 amino acids long. Trimming took off 1 base at V and 5 bases at J, with 17 bases between the two ends. CDR3 amino acids: CASSLEAGWGWTGELFF. The CDR3 DNA is TGTGCCAGCAGCTTAGAGGCGGGCTGGGGGTGGACCGGGGAGCTGTTTTTT.

This chain connects TRBV2 to TRBJ2-3, with TRBD2 matching 10 bases. Looked up from germline, CDR1 is SNHLY and CDR2 is FYNNEI. This CDR3 contains 14 residues. With 4 bases clipped from V and 5 bases from J, the junction kept 3 bases outside the gene matches. The CDR3 bases are TGTGCCAGCAGTGTCCTAGCGGGGGAAGATACGCAGTATTTT. Translated: CASSVLAGEDTQYF.

This clone was seen a handful of times. CDR3 bases: TGTGCCAGCAGCTTAGAACCAACTTATAGCAATCAGCCCCAGCATTTT. It specifies CASSLEPTYSNQPQHF. The chain employs TRBV11-3 and TRBJ1-5; D gene ambiguous. Germline V gives CDR1 SGHNT, CDR2 YENEEA. Trimming shortened V by 0 bases and J by 0 bases, and 9 bases separated the two germline ends. This CDR3 comprises 16 residues. Variable domain in full (rest from reference TRBV11-3 and TRBJ1-5): EAGVVQSPRYKIIEKKQPVAFWCNPISGHNTLYWYLQNLGQGPELLIRYENEEAVDDSQLPKDRFSAERLKGVDSTLKIQPAELGDSAVYLCASSLEPTYSNQPQHFGDGTRLSIL.

This clone showed up just once. V gene TRBV5-1 combines with J gene TRBJ2-2; perhaps TRBD2 as D (6 bases). Germline V CDR1 and CDR2: SGHRS, YFSETQ. The CDR3 contains 17 residues. Between the trimmed V and J ends, which lost 4 bases and 2 bases, there was a span of 18 bases. CDR3 bases: TGCGCCAGCAGCACCCACCATTCCGGGAGAAACACCGGGGAGCTGTTTTTT. It translates to CASSTHHSGRNTGELFF.

V usage is TRBV7-3 and J usage is TRBJ2-3, with 7 bases lining up with TRBD1. The CDR3 runs 13 residues. V shed 3 bases, J shed 6 bases, and the junction held 3 bases outside the gene matches. CDR1 is SGHTA and CDR2 is FQGTGA in the germline V gene. The CDR3 nucleotides read TGTGCCAGCAGCTTTTTCAGGGGGGATACGCAGTATTTT. It is translated as CASSFFRGDTQYF.

The V call is TRBV29-1, the J call TRBJ1-5; D gene uncertain. Germline V gene data show CDR1 as SQVTM and CDR2 as ANQGSEA. CDR3 length: 13 amino acids. V lost 6 bases and J lost 0, with 9 bases in between. This chain's CDR3 is CSVTTTSNQPQHF. The CDR3, as DNA: TGCAGCGTGACGACAACTAGCAATCAGCCCCAGCATTTT.

The chain employs TRBV24-1 and TRBJ1-5, with D perhaps TRBD1 (5 bases). The germline gives CDR1 KGHDR, CDR2 SFDVKD. Deletions cut 4 bases from V and 5 bases from J, with 17 bases between. This CDR3 contains 16 residues. The CDR3 sequence is CATSDPSRGGDQPQHF. The DNA for the CDR3 is TGTGCCACCAGTGACCCCTCTCGGGGCGGCGATCAGCCCCAGCATTTT.

The rearrangement uses TRBV11-2 and TRBJ2-5, with 7 bases that match TRBD2. Germline CDR1 SGHAT, CDR2 FQNNGV. There are 13 residues in the CDR3. Germline trimming cut 3 bases from V and 3 bases from J; bases unmatched to any gene: 1. Written as DNA, the CDR3 is TGTGCCAGCAGCTTCCGGGGGGAAGAGACCCAGTACTTC. Encoded protein: CASSFRGEETQYF.

V gene TRBV6-1 combines with J gene TRBJ1-1; 12 nucleotides line up with TRBD1. CDR1 is MNHNS and CDR2 is SASEGT in the germline V gene. Losses at the gene ends were 4 bases for V and 2 bases for J; bases not matched to a gene: 5. This CDR3 is built from 16 residues. The CDR3 spells CASSAGTGGKNTEAFF. The CDR3 nucleotides are TGTGCCAGCAGTGCCGGGACAGGGGGCAAAAACACTGAAGCTTTCTTT.

There are a few counts of this clone. The chain links TRBV28 to TRBJ2-4, with D perhaps TRBD1 (5 bases). The germline V and J ends were trimmed by 7 bases and 9 bases, with 16 bases remaining between them. Germline CDR1 reads MDHEN; CDR2 reads SYDVKM. The length of the CDR3 is 13 residues. This CDR3 reads CASNSQGRFIQYF. DNA for the CDR3: TGTGCCAGCAACTCCCAGGGCCGATTCATTCAGTACTTC.

V is TRBV5-1 and J is TRBJ1-6; D call uncertain. The CDR3 loop spans 14 amino acids. CDR1 SGHRS and CDR2 YFSETQ come from the germline V gene. The V end was cut by 0 bases, the J end by 7 bases, with 8 bases between. CDR3 sequence reads: CASSLDPGNSPLHF. The CDR3 region has the DNA TGCGCCAGCAGCTTGGATCCGGGGAATTCACCCCTCCACTTT.

Only a few counts were recorded for this clone. The chain recombines TRBV5-1 with TRBJ2-2; tentatively, D is TRBD1 (5 bases). V shed 5 bases and J shed 7 bases, with 15 bases lying between them. The germline V gene has CDR1 SGHRS and CDR2 YFSETQ. CDR3 length: 14 residues. The CDR3 DNA is TGCGCCAGCAGACCCAGGGAATCTAACGGGGAGCTGTTTTTT. Translating it yields CASRPRESNGELFF.